This T cell receptor (beta chain) was sequenced during a study of T cell responses to AZD1222 COVID-19 vaccine. Study findings and constraints: Per reports, nearly half of all spike-specific TCRs target regions that are unmutated in variants.

V was pared by 4 bases and J by 0 bases, with 7 bases between. In germline, CDR1 is SGHRS, CDR2 YFSETQ. The CDR3 contains 14 residues. Comments on this clone: Its matching antigen is unknown.

The method was immunoSEQ multiplex PCR; TCRdb's version includes in-frame clones alone and lacks a portion of them. The table has 180,000 or so clones, roughly 94% seen once. The input for sequencing was peripheral blood, taken on day 0 of AZD1222 vaccination. This sequence was found in an adult in good health. This chain links TRBV5-1 with TRBJ2-2, with D unresolved. CDR3 protein: CASSPIPNTGELFF. In DNA form, the CDR3 reads TGCGCCAGCAGCCCCATCCCGAACACCGGGGAGCTGTTTTTT.